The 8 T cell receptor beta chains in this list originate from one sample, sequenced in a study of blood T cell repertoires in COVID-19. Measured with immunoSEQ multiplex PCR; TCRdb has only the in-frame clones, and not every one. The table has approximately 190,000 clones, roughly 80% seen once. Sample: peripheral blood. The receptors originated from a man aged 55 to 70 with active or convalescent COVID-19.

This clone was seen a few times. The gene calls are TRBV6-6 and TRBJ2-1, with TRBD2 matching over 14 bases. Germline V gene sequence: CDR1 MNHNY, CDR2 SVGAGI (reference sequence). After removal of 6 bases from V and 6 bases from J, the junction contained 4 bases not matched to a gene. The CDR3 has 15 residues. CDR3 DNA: TGTGCCAGCAGCTCAGGGACTAGCGGGGGCAATGAGCAGTTCTTC. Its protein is CASSSGTSGGNEQFF.

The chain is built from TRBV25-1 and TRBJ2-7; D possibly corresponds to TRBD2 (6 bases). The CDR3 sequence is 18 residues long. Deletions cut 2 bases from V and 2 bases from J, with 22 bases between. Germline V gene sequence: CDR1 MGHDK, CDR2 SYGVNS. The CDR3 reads CASSEGSGDVWAAYEQYF. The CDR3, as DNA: TGTGCCAGCAGTGAAGGGTCGGGGGACGTATGGGCGGCCTACGAGCAGTACTTC.

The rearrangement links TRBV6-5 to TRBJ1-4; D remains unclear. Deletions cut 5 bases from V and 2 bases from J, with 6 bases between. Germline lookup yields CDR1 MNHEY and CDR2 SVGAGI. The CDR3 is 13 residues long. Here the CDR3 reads CASSRVTNEKLFF. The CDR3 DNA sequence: TGTGCCAGCAGTCGAGTCACTAATGAAAAACTGTTTTTT.

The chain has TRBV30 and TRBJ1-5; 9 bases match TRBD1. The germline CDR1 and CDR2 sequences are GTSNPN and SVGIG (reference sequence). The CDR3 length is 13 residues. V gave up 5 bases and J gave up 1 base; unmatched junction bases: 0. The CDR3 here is CAWGQGSNQPQHF. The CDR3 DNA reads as TGTGCCTGGGGACAGGGGAGCAATCAGCCCCAGCATTTT.

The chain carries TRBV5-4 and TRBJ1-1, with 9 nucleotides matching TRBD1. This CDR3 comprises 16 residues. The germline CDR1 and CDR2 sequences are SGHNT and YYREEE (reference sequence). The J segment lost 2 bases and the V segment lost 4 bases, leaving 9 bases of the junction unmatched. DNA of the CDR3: TGTGCCAGCAGCAGAACAGGGGGCTATACTAACACTGAAGCTTTCTTT. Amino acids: CASSRTGGYTNTEAFF.

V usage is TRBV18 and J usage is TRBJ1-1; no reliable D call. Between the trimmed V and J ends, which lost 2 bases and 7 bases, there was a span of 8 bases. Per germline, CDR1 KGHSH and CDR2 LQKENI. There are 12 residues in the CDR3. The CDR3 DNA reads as TGTGCCAGCTCACCAGAGCGGAATGAAGCTTTCTTT. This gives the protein CASSPERNEAFF.

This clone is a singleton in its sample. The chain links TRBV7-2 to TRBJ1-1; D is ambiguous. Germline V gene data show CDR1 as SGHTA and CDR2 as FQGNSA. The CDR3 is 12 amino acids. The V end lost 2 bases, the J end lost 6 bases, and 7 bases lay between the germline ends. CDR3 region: CASSLLFPEAFF. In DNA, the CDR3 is TGTGCCAGCAGCTTACTGTTCCCTGAAGCTTTCTTT.

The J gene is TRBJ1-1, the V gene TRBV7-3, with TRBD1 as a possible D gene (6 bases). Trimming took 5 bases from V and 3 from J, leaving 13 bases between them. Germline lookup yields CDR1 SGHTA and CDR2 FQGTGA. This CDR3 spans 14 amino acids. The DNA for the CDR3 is TGTGCCAGCAGCCCAAACAGGGAAGACACTGAAGCTTTCTTT. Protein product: CASSPNREDTEAFF.